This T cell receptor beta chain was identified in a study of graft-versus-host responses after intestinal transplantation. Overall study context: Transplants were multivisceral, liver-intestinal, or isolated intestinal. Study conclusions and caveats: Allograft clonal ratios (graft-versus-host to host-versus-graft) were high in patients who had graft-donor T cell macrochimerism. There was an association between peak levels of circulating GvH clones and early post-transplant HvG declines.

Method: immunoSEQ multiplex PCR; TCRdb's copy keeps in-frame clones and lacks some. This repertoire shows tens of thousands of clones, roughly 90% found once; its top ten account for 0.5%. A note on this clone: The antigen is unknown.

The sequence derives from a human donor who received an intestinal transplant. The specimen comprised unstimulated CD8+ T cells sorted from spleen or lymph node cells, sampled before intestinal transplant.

In DNA form, the CDR3 reads TGTGCCAGCAGTGTCACTAGCGGGCCTTACAATGAGCAGTTCTTC. Translated, it gives CASSVTSGPYNEQFF. The V gene is TRBV6-5, the J gene TRBJ2-1, with 9 positions matching TRBD2. With 5 bases clipped from V and 4 bases from J, the junction kept 6 bases outside the gene matches. The CDR3 is 15 amino acids. Germline V CDR1 and CDR2: MNHEY, SVGAGI.